This section outlines one T cell receptor beta chain sequence together with its context. The same CDR3 arises from other DNA sequences in this sample as well. Libraries were prepared by immunoSEQ multiplex PCR; TCRdb keeps only in-frame clonotypes and omits some of them. The data show approximately 2.3 million clones, over 85% seen once. These data originate in a study of shared clonotypes between healthy human individuals. Germline V CDR1 and CDR2: MNHEY, SVGAGI. V was pared by 0 bases and J by 0 bases, with 9 bases between. The CDR3 has 15 amino acids. The receptor was isolated from a man younger than 30 in good health. Some clones in this sample may be carry-over from other donors' samples. Sequencing was carried out using naive CD4+ T cells from PBMCs. Subset meaning: CD45RA+ positively selected. This rearrangement joins TRBV6-5 to TRBJ2-7; weak D call: TRBD2 (6 bases). The CDR3 nucleotides read TGTGCCAGCAGTTACTCTGGGGGGAGCTCCTACGAGCAGTACTTC. This sequence encodes CASSYSGGSSYEQYF.